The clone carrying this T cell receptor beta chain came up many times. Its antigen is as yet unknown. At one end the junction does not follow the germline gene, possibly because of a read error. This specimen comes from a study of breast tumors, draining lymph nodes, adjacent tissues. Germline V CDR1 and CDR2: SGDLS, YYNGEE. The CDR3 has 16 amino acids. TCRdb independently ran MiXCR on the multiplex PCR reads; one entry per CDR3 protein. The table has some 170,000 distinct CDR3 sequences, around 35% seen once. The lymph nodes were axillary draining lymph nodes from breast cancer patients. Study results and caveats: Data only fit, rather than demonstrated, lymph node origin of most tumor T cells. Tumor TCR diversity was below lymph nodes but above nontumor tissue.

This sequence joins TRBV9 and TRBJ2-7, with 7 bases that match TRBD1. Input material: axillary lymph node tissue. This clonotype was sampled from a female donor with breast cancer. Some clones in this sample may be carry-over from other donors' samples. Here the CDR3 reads CASSVGMGKGAYAQYF. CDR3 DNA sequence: TGTGCCAGCAGCGTAGGCATGGGAAAGGGGGCCTACGCGCAGTACTTC.